This is a list of T cell receptor beta chains from one sample in a study of control samples from healthy donors and cancer patients. Repertoires were generated with immunoSEQ multiplex PCR, while TCRdb's copy carries only in-frame clones and drops some. The sample shows over 100,000 clones, around 93% of them seen only once. Sequencing used blood. The source is a woman in her 50s in good health. Both conserved end residues are part of each CDR3. Fields, in order: D gene, clone size, V gene, J gene, CDR3 protein, CDR3 DNA. D genes are given only for firm matches. Clone sizes are given selectively: once, few, many, or a class where the clone is expanded.

NA	NA	TRBV6-6	TRBJ2-1	CASSFEGGSYNEQFF	TGTGCCAGCAGCTTTGAGGGGGGCTCCTACAATGAGCAGTTCTTC
NA	NA	TRBV7-2	TRBJ2-3	CASSSGHTDTQYF	TGTGCCAGCAGCTCCGGACACACAGATACGCAGTATTTT
TRBD1	once	TRBV30	TRBJ2-2	CAWSLGGLTGELFF	TGTGCCTGGAGTTTAGGGGGCTTGACCGGGGAGCTGTTTTTT
NA	NA	TRBV24-1	TRBJ1-1	CATSKGVGARTEAFF	TGTGCCACCAGCAAAGGGGTGGGGGCTCGGACTGAAGCTTTCTTT
TRBD1	NA	TRBV23-1	TRBJ1-1	CASRGGQGLCTEAFF	TGCGCCAGCAGAGGCGGACAGGGTCTTTGCACTGAAGCTTTCTTT
TRBD1	NA	TRBV5-1	TRBJ1-2	CASSLGGDYGYTF	TGCGCCAGCAGCTTAGGGGGCGACTATGGCTACACCTTC
NA	few	TRBV25-1	TRBJ1-4	CASRDRAEKLFF	TGTGCCAGCCGGGACCGGGCTGAAAAACTGTTTTTT
TRBD2	NA	TRBV6-5	TRBJ2-1	CASTGTSGSEQFF	TGTGCCAGCACCGGGACTAGCGGGAGTGAGCAGTTCTTC
TRBD1	NA	TRBV7-9	TRBJ2-7	CASSSRTGTYEQYF	TGTGCCAGCAGCTCGAGGACAGGTACCTACGAGCAGTACTTC
TRBD1	NA	TRBV7-9	TRBJ1-2	CASSPGQGSPYTF	TGTGCCAGCAGTCCAGGACAGGGATCTCCCTACACCTTC
NA	NA	TRBV6-1	TRBJ1-2	CASSEVRNGYTF	TGTGCCAGCAGTGAGGTCAGGAATGGCTACACCTTC
TRBD2	NA	TRBV18	TRBJ2-4	CASSPSGGAKNIQYF	TGTGCCAGCTCACCCTCGGGAGGGGCCAAAAACATTCAGTACTTC
NA	NA	TRBV27	TRBJ1-5	CASSREANQSQHF	TGTGCCAGCAGTCGCGAAGCTAATCAGTCCCAGCATTTT
TRBD1	NA	TRBV24-1	TRBJ1-1	CATSDPGQGAFF	TGTGCCACCAGTGATCCGGGACAGGGGGCTTTCTTT
TRBD1	NA	TRBV6-5	TRBJ1-2	CASRGDRGSGGYTF	TGTGCCAGCAGGGGGGACAGGGGATCGGGTGGCTACACCTTC
NA	NA	TRBV10-1	TRBJ2-2	CASSEWQGLNTGELFF	TGCGCCAGCAGTGAGTGGCAGGGCTTGAACACCGGGGAGCTGTTTTTT
TRBD1	NA	TRBV19	TRBJ2-5	CASSVRRTGAETQYF	TGTGCCAGTAGCGTTAGACGGACAGGGGCAGAGACCCAGTACTTC
TRBD1	NA	TRBV28	TRBJ1-4	CASSFLTGGDEKLFF	TGTGCCAGCAGTTTCTTAACAGGGGGAGATGAAAAACTGTTTTTT
NA	NA	TRBV2	TRBJ2-7	CASSRLEGYEQYF	TGTGCCAGCAGCCGACTAGAGGGCTACGAGCAGTACTTC
TRBD2	NA	TRBV14	TRBJ2-1	CASSQGGLAGSYSYNEQFF	TGTGCCAGCAGCCAAGGGGGACTAGCGGGATCCTACTCCTACAATGAGCAGTTCTTC